This TCR beta chain was documented in a study of blood T cells in healthy people across ages. Sample-barcoded 5' priming and a J-beta primer mix drove a second PCR of about 6 to 11 cycles. TCRdb fed the 5' RACE reads into MiXCR, producing one record per CDR3 protein. The data show roughly 1,500,000 distinct CDR3 sequences, almost 35% seen once. The CDR3 is made up of 14 amino acids. CDR1 and CDR2 (germline): SEHNR, FQNEAQ (reference sequence). With 3 bases clipped from V and 7 bases from J, the junction kept 6 bases outside the gene matches. V usage is TRBV7-9 and J usage is TRBJ2-1; 7 positions agree with TRBD2. This TCR was recovered from a woman in her 30s in good health. The sample taken for sequencing was blood. The CDR3 DNA follows: TGTGCCAGCAGCTTTGGCGGGAGCGGTAATGAGCAGTTCTTC. This sequence encodes CASSFGGSGNEQFF. The full variable domain, with the rest looked up from reference TRBV7-9 and TRBJ2-1, is DTGVSQNPRHKITKRGQNVTFRCDPISEHNRLYWYRQTLGQGPEFLTYFQNEAQLEKSRLLSDRFSAERPKGSFSTLEIQRTEQGDSAMYLCASSFGGSGNEQFFGPGTRLTVL.